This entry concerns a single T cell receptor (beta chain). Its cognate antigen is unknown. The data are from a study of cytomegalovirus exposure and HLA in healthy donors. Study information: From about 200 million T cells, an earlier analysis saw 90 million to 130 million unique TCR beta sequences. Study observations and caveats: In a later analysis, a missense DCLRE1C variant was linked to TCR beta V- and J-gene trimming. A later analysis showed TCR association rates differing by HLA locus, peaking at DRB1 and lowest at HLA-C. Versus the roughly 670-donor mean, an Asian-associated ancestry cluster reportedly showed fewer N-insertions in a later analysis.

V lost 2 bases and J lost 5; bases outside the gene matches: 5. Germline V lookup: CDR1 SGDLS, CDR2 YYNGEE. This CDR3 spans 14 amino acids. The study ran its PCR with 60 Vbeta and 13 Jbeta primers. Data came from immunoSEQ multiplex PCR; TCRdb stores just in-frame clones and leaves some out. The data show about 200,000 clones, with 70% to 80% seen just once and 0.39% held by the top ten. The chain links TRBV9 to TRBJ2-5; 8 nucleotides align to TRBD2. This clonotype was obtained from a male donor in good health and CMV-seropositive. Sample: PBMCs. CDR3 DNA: TGTGCCAGCAGCGTTAGCGGGGATTTGGAGACCCAGTACTTC. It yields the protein CASSVSGDLETQYF.